This TCR beta chain was sequenced in a study of T cell responses to AZD1222 COVID-19 vaccine. Sequencing used immunoSEQ multiplex PCR; TCRdb keeps in-frame clones, though not all of them. The sample lists some 82,000 clones, around 89% occurring once. Trimming cost V 3 bases and J 4 bases; bases outside gene matches: 6. Germline CDR1 and CDR2: KGHSH and LQKENI. This CDR3 spans 14 amino acids. This chain connects TRBV18 to TRBJ2-7, with TRBD1 matching over 7 bases. The origin of this receptor is an adult in good health. The input for sequencing was peripheral blood, taken on day 0 of AZD1222 vaccination. The CDR3 DNA follows: TGTGCCAGCTCACCGGCTACAGGGGCTTACGAGCAGTACTTC. Its protein product is CASSPATGAYEQYF.